In this sample, the clone carrying this T cell receptor beta chain turned up many times. The antigen is unknown. The sample belongs to a study of human T cells and chemical hapten exposure. Background on the study: Donors were sensitized with 2% DPC on the upper inner arm. The study's findings and limits: The count of PT1 expanded TCRs correlated positively with patch test score.

As for time point: pre-sensitization, week 0. Treatment of the sample: therapeutic diphenylcyclopropenone sensitization with weekly scalp DPC. Per germline, CDR1 SGHTA and CDR2 FQGNSA. Trimming at V came to 6 bases and at J to 6 bases, leaving 11 bases not matched to a gene. CDR3 length equals 16 residues. Original handling: Individual samples carried between about 23,224 and 690,600 TCRs, with 95,638 as the median. One entry per CDR3 protein results from TCRdb running MiXCR on the RACE reads. It is TCRdb's table, rather than the study itself, that gives the V and J calls and clone size. This sample has approximately 320,000 distinct CDR3 sequences, with 4.5% to 7% found just once.

V is TRBV7-2 and J is TRBJ1-6; 7 bases align to TRBD1. This clonotype originated in a woman aged 18 to 35 with alopecia areata. Some clones in this sample may be carry-over from other donors' samples. The material was whole blood, obtained in connection with sensitization to the hapten diphenylcyclopropenone (DPC). Written as DNA, the CDR3 is TGTGCCAGCAGGTTACAGGGGACTAACAGTAATTCACCCCTCCACTTT. This codes for CASRLQGTNSNSPLHF.